Below are 15 T cell receptor beta chains sequenced from a single sample in a study of blood T cell repertoires in COVID-19. Sequencing used immunoSEQ multiplex PCR; TCRdb keeps in-frame clones, though not all of them. The sample holds more than 110,000 clones, about 90% seen once. Specimen: peripheral blood. Receptors were obtained from a man aged 50 to 60 with active or convalescent COVID-19.

The rearrangement joins TRBV5-6 to TRBJ1-6; 7 nucleotides agree with TRBD1. Trimming removed 0 bases from V and 6 bases from J; junction bases left unmatched: 6. This CDR3 has 16 amino acids. Per germline, CDR1 SGHDT and CDR2 YYEEEE. CDR3 sequence (DNA): TGTGCCAGCAGCTTGGGACAGGGCCTACTTAATTCACCCCTCCACTTT. This translates into CASSLGQGLLNSPLHF. Based on the CDR3 plus reference TRBV5-6 and TRBJ1-6, the full variable domain is DAGVTQSPTHLIKTRGQQVTLRCSPKSGHDTVSWYQQALGQGPQFIFQYYEEEERQRGNFPDRFSGHQFPNYSSELNVNALLLGDSALYLCASSLGQGLLNSPLHFGNGTRLTVT.

This chain links TRBV29-1 with TRBJ2-1; D is ambiguous. Germline CDR1 SQVTM, CDR2 ANQGSEA. V lost 7 bases to trimming and J lost 10 bases, with 14 bases between them. CDR3 length: 11 residues. Written as DNA, the CDR3 is TGCAGCGCTGACTTCTTCGGGGAGCAGTTCTTC. It translates to CSADFFGEQFF.

The chain has TRBV19 and TRBJ2-5, with 7 positions matching TRBD1. Germline V gene sequence: CDR1 LNHDA, CDR2 SQIVND (reference sequence). The CDR3 contains 14 residues. The V segment lost 5 bases and the J segment 2 bases; nucleotides outside the gene matches: 5. The CDR3 here is CASSPDRLQETQYF. The CDR3 DNA is TGTGCCAGTAGTCCGGACAGGCTACAAGAGACCCAGTACTTC.

The chain links TRBV4-2 to TRBJ2-7, with D hard to call. V lost 1 base and J lost 2, with 12 bases in between. Germline CDR1 reads LGHNA; CDR2 reads YNFKEQ. This CDR3 spans 15 amino acids. The CDR3 loop reads CASSQALAATYEQYF. DNA of the CDR3: TGTGCCAGCAGCCAAGCCTTAGCTGCCACCTACGAGCAGTACTTC.

This clone occurred many times. This chain uses TRBV9 with TRBJ2-3; 12 bases are a match to TRBD2. Germline CDR1 is SGDLS and CDR2 is YYNGEE. CDR3 length: 16 amino acids. J was trimmed by 5 bases and V by 0 bases; bases with no gene match: 4. CDR3 loop: CASSVASGLAGDTQYF. CDR3 DNA sequence: TGTGCCAGCAGCGTAGCCTCGGGACTAGCGGGAGATACGCAGTATTTT.

This sequence joins TRBV6-6 and TRBJ2-5; 12 positions match TRBD2. CDR1 and CDR2 from the germline V gene are MNHNY and SVGAGI (reference sequence). V lost 6 bases and J lost 4; bases outside the gene matches: 9. The length of the CDR3 is 16 residues. This chain's CDR3 is CASRPASGREGETQYF. Written as DNA, the CDR3 is TGTGCCAGCAGACCAGCTAGCGGGAGGGAGGGAGAGACCCAGTACTTC.

This chain uses TRBV27 with TRBJ1-5; D gene uncertain. The germline CDR1 and CDR2 sequences are MNHEY and SMNVEV (reference sequence). The CDR3 totals 15 residues. V shed 6 bases and J shed 3 bases, with 15 bases lying between them. CDR3 in amino acids: CASRPLDGVNQPQHF. The CDR3 DNA reads TGTGCCAGCAGGCCCTTGGACGGGGTCAATCAGCCCCAGCATTTT.

The J gene is TRBJ2-6, the V gene TRBV28; 9 bases are shared with TRBD2. Germline assignment: CDR1 MDHEN and CDR2 SYDVKM. The CDR3 sequence is 14 residues long. V shed 8 bases and J 2 bases; nucleotides not matched to a gene: 1. The CDR3 reads CASRLAAGANVLTF. The CDR3 DNA follows: TGTGCCAGCCGACTAGCGGCTGGGGCCAACGTCCTGACTTTC.

The chain combines TRBV3-1 (or the pseudogene TRBV3-2) with TRBJ2-7, with D unresolved. Trimming took off 1 base at V and 5 bases at J, with 12 bases between the two ends. Germline V lookup: CDR1 LGHDT, CDR2 YNNKEL (reference sequence). This CDR3 has 14 amino acids. CDR3 in DNA: TGTGCCAGCAGCCAAGGGGCAGGAACGGACGAGCAGTACTTC. Residues: CASSQGAGTDEQYF.

The chain is built from TRBV7-9 and TRBJ2-2, with 7 bases fitting TRBD1. The CDR3 extends over 15 amino acids. The germline CDR1 and CDR2 sequences are SEHNR and FQNEAQ (reference sequence). V trimming: 0 bases; J trimming: 4 bases; junction bases outside the gene matches: 2. The DNA of the CDR3 is TGTGCCAGCAGCTTAGCGCAGGGGGTCACCGGGGAGCTGTTTTTT. It yields the protein CASSLAQGVTGELFF.

This chain uses TRBV5-5 with TRBJ2-5, with TRBD2 matching 13 bases. Germline V gene data show CDR1 as SGHKS and CDR2 as YYEKEE (reference sequence). V was clipped by 1 base and J by 4 bases; unmatched bases: 4. The CDR3 is 16 residues long. The CDR3 loop reads CASSLWTSGRRETQYF. The CDR3 coding sequence is TGTGCCAGCAGCTTGTGGACTAGCGGGAGAAGAGAGACCCAGTACTTC.

V and J are TRBV24-1 and TRBJ2-7; 11 bases align to TRBD1. The CDR3 has 14 amino acids. The germline gives CDR1 KGHDR, CDR2 SFDVKD. V lost 4 bases to trimming and J lost 3 bases; unmatched junction nucleotides: 1. The CDR3 loop reads CATSDGTGGYEQYF. The CDR3 DNA follows: TGTGCCACCAGTGACGGGACAGGGGGCTACGAGCAGTACTTC.

The gene calls are TRBV5-1 and TRBJ1-2; TRBD1 agrees at 9 bases. The germline V gene encodes CDR1 SGHRS and CDR2 YFSETQ. V dropped 0 bases and J dropped 6; count of bases not matched to a gene: 0. The CDR3 length is 13 residues. As DNA, the CDR3 is TGCGCCAGCAGCTTGGACAGGGGGCATGGCTACACCTTC. It yields the protein CASSLDRGHGYTF.

The genes are TRBV18 and TRBJ2-7; TRBD2 matches 8 bases. The trim removed 3 bases at V and 6 bases at J, leaving 7 bases unmatched. The CDR3 spans 14 residues. CDR1 and CDR2 from the germline V gene are KGHSH and LQKENI. CDR3 DNA sequence: TGTGCCAGCTCACCTCGGGGGGGGGAATTCGAGCAGTACTTC. Amino acid sequence: CASSPRGGEFEQYF.

This clone was seen just once. This chain uses TRBV3-1 (or the pseudogene TRBV3-2) with TRBJ2-5; D is perhaps TRBD2 (7 bases). The V and J ends lost 0 bases and 1 base respectively, with 12 bases between them. Germline CDR1 and CDR2: LGHDT and YNNKEL (reference sequence). The CDR3 sequence is 16 residues long. The CDR3 is CASSQERGGGQETQYF. The CDR3 nucleotides are TGTGCCAGCAGCCAAGAAAGGGGAGGGGGCCAAGAGACCCAGTACTTC.